This TCR beta chain was found in a study of cytomegalovirus exposure and HLA in healthy donors. Study-wide context: Unique TCRs from HLA-typed donors, approximately 80 million of them, were held in an early data release.

Use of 60 Vbeta and 13 Jbeta primers characterized the PCR. Here immunoSEQ multiplex PCR was the method, and the copy in TCRdb shows in-frame clones only, minus some. Of some 220,000 clones in the sample, more than 85% were seen once. V was clipped by 0 bases and J by 9 bases, with 8 bases between them. The CDR3 length is 12 residues. Germline assignment: CDR1 SGHDT and CDR2 YYEEEE. V gene TRBV5-6 combines with J gene TRBJ2-3; no definite D call. Sequences were obtained from PBMCs. The clonotype originates from a woman between 18 and 29 years old in good health and CMV-seronegative. The CDR3 DNA reads as TGTGCCAGCAGCTTGGGGTTTACAACGCAGTATTTT. Translated: CASSLGFTTQYF.